This T cell receptor (beta chain) was captured by sequencing in a study of T cells in Graves' hyperthyroidism and ophthalmopathy. About the research overall: Blood was drawn when the patient was first diagnosed and still untreated. Study-wide results and caveats: Most expanded thyroid clonotypes above 0.001 recurred in blood.

Amplified regions were TCR beta CDR3 sequences from RNA transcripts. Using the HTBI primer set, a first-round RT-PCR was run on the TCR CDR3. TCRdb ran MiXCR on the multiplex PCR reads and lists one entry per CDR3 protein. This repertoire shows roughly 720,000 distinct CDR3 sequences, 17% found once; its top ten account for roughly 16%. Pregnant or lactating patients were excluded, as were those with uncontrolled infection or other autoimmune disease. The CDR3 has 15 amino acids. J lost 5 bases, V lost 5 bases, and 3 bases had no gene match. CDR1 MDHEN and CDR2 SYDVKM come from the germline V gene. Points on this clonotype: No antigen is known for it. This clone may be a read error of a much larger clone one base away.

Sequencing was carried out using blood. The chain combines TRBV28 with TRBJ2-2; 12 nucleotides match TRBD2. The sequence was collected from a man in his forties or fifties with Graves' hyperthyroidism. The CDR3 DNA is TGTGCCAGCAGTAGACTAGCGGGAGTTACCGGGGAGCTGTTTTTT. It encodes CASSRLAGVTGELFF.